The 28 T cell receptor beta chains in this list originate from one sample, sequenced in a study of graft-versus-host responses after intestinal transplantation. These receptors' targets are unknown. Data came from immunoSEQ multiplex PCR; TCRdb stores just in-frame clones and leaves some out. This sample carries over 100,000 clones, more than 85% of them seen once, and the ten largest clones take about 0.9%. The source was unstimulated CD4+ T cells sorted from spleen or lymph node cells, collected before intestinal transplant. All receptors come from a human donor who received an intestinal transplant.

This chain connects TRBV30 to TRBJ1-3; D is possibly TRBD1 (5 bases). The CDR3 extends over 14 amino acids. Trimming cost V 2 bases and J 0 bases, with 8 bases left between them. Germline lookup yields CDR1 GTSNPN and CDR2 SVGIG (reference sequence). The CDR3 DNA follows: TGTGCCTGGAGTAAGGGGTTCTCTGGAAACACCATATATTTT. Translated: CAWSKGFSGNTIYF.

This chain links TRBV6-1 with TRBJ2-2; tentative D call: TRBD1 (5 bases). Germline V lookup: CDR1 MNHNS, CDR2 SASEGT. V was pared by 0 bases and J by 3 bases, with 14 bases between. The CDR3 has 17 amino acids. The CDR3 sequence is CASSEAGEGVDTGELFF. CDR3 DNA: TGTGCCAGCAGTGAAGCAGGAGAAGGGGTGGACACCGGGGAGCTGTTTTTT.

This chain uses TRBV19 with TRBJ1-2; a weak D match, TRBD1 (5 bases). The germline gives CDR1 LNHDA, CDR2 SQIVND (reference sequence). Between the trimmed V and J ends, which lost 5 bases and 0 bases, there was a span of 16 bases. CDR3 length: 16 residues. The chain's CDR3 is CASSPHYGAANYGYTF. CDR3 sequence (DNA): TGTGCCAGTAGTCCTCATTACGGGGCGGCTAACTATGGCTACACCTTC.

This clone was observed a single time. This chain uses TRBV7-9 with TRBJ1-1; D ambiguous. The V end was cut by 1 base, the J end by 5 bases, with 11 bases between. The CDR3 runs to 14 residues. Germline V lookup: CDR1 SEHNR, CDR2 FQNEAQ (reference sequence). The CDR3 DNA is TGTGCCAGCAGCTTAGACGGGGAGAGGACTGAAGCTTTCTTT. Protein: CASSLDGERTEAFF.

The rearrangement uses TRBV10-1 and TRBJ1-3; D ambiguous. V was clipped by 4 bases and J by 4 bases, with 8 bases between them. This CDR3 comprises 13 residues. Germline CDR1 is WNHNN and CDR2 is SYGVQD (reference sequence). This CDR3 is CASSGQVGNTIYF. CDR3 bases: TGCGCCAGCAGTGGACAAGTCGGAAACACCATATATTTT.

The J gene is TRBJ2-3, the V gene TRBV5-1; D is uncertain. V lost 1 base and J lost 5, with 17 bases in between. Germline CDR1 reads SGHRS; CDR2 reads YFSETQ. This CDR3 spans 16 amino acids. CDR3: CASSLYRLNQEDTQYF. The CDR3 region has the DNA TGCGCCAGCAGCTTGTACCGGCTCAACCAGGAAGATACGCAGTATTTT.

V is TRBV6-6 and J is TRBJ2-7, with 7 bases fitting TRBD2. The CDR3 has 15 residues. Unmatched junction bases numbered 6, after V lost 0 bases and J lost 4 bases. Looked up from germline, CDR1 is MNHNY and CDR2 is SVGAGI (reference sequence). Here the CDR3 reads CASSYSWTSVYEQYF. The CDR3 coding sequence is TGTGCCAGCAGTTACTCCTGGACTAGTGTATACGAGCAGTACTTC.

J is TRBJ1-5 and V is TRBV23-1; tentatively, D is TRBD1 (6 bases). TRBV23-1 counts as an open reading frame of uncertain function. V lost 10 bases and J lost 3, with 19 bases in between. CDR3 length equals 15 residues. The CDR3 bases are TGCGCCACGATTTTGGACAGAATCTACAATCAGCCCCAGCATTTT. Translation: CATILDRIYNQPQHF.

The chain is built from TRBV9 and TRBJ2-5; perhaps D is TRBD1 or TRBD2 (6 bases each). Germline V gene data show CDR1 as SGDLS and CDR2 as YYNGEE. The CDR3 spans 14 residues. Trimming took off 0 bases at V and 5 bases at J, with 11 bases between the two ends. CDR3 amino acids: CASSVGGGYETQYF. CDR3 coding DNA: TGTGCCAGCAGCGTAGGAGGGGGGTATGAGACCCAGTACTTC.

The chain employs TRBV5-6 and TRBJ2-2; 10 bases agree with TRBD1. This CDR3 is 16 amino acids long. Germline V gives CDR1 SGHDT, CDR2 YYEEEE. V lost 4 bases and J lost 7; bases outside the gene matches: 10. The CDR3 DNA is TGTGCCAGCAGCGACTCCGGGACAGGGGAGGACGGGGAGCTGTTTTTT. Translated: CASSDSGTGEDGELFF.

The chain has TRBV6-6 and TRBJ1-2; a weak D match, TRBD1 (6 bases). This CDR3 has 13 residues. The V end was cut by 7 bases, the J end by 7 bases, with 16 bases between. The germline CDR1 and CDR2 sequences are MNHNY and SVGAGI (reference sequence). As DNA, the CDR3 is TGTGCCAGCACGTCGGGGGGCAGGGGTGGCTACACCTTC. The encoded protein is CASTSGGRGGYTF.

CDR3 coding DNA: TGTGCCAGCAGCCCGGGATTAGCCAAAAACATTCAGTACTTC. This gives the protein CASSPGLAKNIQYF. The chain combines TRBV28 with TRBJ2-4; D perhaps matches TRBD2 (5 bases). The V end lost 6 bases, the J end lost 0 bases, and 9 bases lay between the germline ends. The CDR3 runs 14 residues. Germline CDR1 is MDHEN and CDR2 is SYDVKM.

This clone has just one count. The chain is built from TRBV7-9 and TRBJ1-3; no clear D gene. The V gene lost 1 base and the J gene lost 1 base, with 8 bases spanning the gap. This CDR3 has 15 residues. Germline V gene data show CDR1 as SEHNR and CDR2 as FQNEAQ (reference sequence). The CDR3 nucleotides read TGTGCCAGCAGCTTAGGGAGAGTTTCTGGAAACACCATATATTTT. Amino acids: CASSLGRVSGNTIYF.

In DNA form, the CDR3 reads TGTGCCAGTAACCCCTCCCCGGGACTAGTGTACAATGAGCAGTTCTTC. Translation gives CASNPSPGLVYNEQFF. The chain has TRBV19 and TRBJ2-1; 8 bases match TRBD2. This CDR3 is 16 amino acids long. Germline V gene sequence: CDR1 LNHDA, CDR2 SQIVND (reference sequence). Trimming removed 7 bases from V and 4 bases from J; junction bases left unmatched: 12.

The chain carries TRBV5-1 and TRBJ2-7; TRBD1 matches at 7 bases. The CDR3 runs 14 residues. V gave up 3 bases and J gave up 3 bases; unmatched junction bases: 6. Germline V gene sequence: CDR1 SGHRS, CDR2 YFSETQ. The CDR3 region is CASSSTGNGYEQYF. DNA for the CDR3: TGCGCCAGCAGCTCGACAGGGAACGGCTACGAGCAGTACTTC.

CDR3 region: CASSLVDRDHNEQFF. CDR3 DNA sequence: TGTGCCAGCAGCTTGGTGGACAGGGACCACAATGAGCAGTTCTTC. This chain links TRBV5-4 with TRBJ2-1, with 8 positions matching TRBD1. The J segment lost 5 bases and the V segment lost 0 bases, leaving 4 bases of the junction unmatched. Germline CDR1 is SGHNT and CDR2 is YYREEE (reference sequence). The CDR3 totals 15 residues.

This chain connects TRBV19 to TRBJ2-1; 7 bases agree with TRBD2. V lost 6 bases to trimming and J lost 4 bases; unmatched junction nucleotides: 9. The CDR3 totals 15 residues. The germline CDR1 and CDR2 sequences are LNHDA and SQIVND (reference sequence). In nucleotides, the CDR3 is TGTGCCAGTAGCCGCCGGGCTAGCGGATACAATGAGCAGTTCTTC. Its translation is CASSRRASGYNEQFF.

The gene calls are TRBV7-9 and TRBJ1-2; possible D gene TRBD1, 5 bases. CDR3 length equals 12 residues. Germline CDR1 reads SEHNR; CDR2 reads FQNEAQ (reference sequence). Trimming pared 3 bases from V and 8 bases from J, leaving 10 bases between. As DNA, the CDR3 is TGTGCCAGCAGCTTGCAGGGAGAAGGCTACACCTTC. Protein: CASSLQGEGYTF. The full variable domain, completed using reference TRBV7-9 and TRBJ1-2, is DTGVSQNPRHKITKRGQNVTFRCDPISEHNRLYWYRQTLGQGPEFLTYFQNEAQLEKSRLLSDRFSAERPKGSFSTLEIQRTEQGDSAMYLCASSLQGEGYTFGSGTRLTVV.

This clone was recorded once. The chain is built from TRBV5-1 and TRBJ2-7, with D uncertain. CDR1 SGHRS and CDR2 YFSETQ come from the germline V gene. This CDR3 is 13 amino acids long. V was cut by 1 base and J by 5 bases, with 10 bases left in between. DNA for the CDR3: TGCGCCAGCAGCTTGTGGGGTCGAGACGAGCAGTACTTC. Translation: CASSLWGRDEQYF.

The chain carries TRBV7-9 and TRBJ1-4; the D gene is possibly TRBD1 (5 bases). The V gene lost 1 base and the J gene lost 5 bases, with 14 bases spanning the gap. Germline CDR1 SEHNR, CDR2 FQNEAQ (reference sequence). The CDR3 covers 16 residues. Here the CDR3 DNA reads TGTGCCAGCAGCTTAGAACCAGGGAGGCCGAATGAAAAACTGTTTTTT. It codes for CASSLEPGRPNEKLFF. Using reference TRBV7-9 and TRBJ1-4 for the parts outside the CDR3, the full variable domain is DTGVSQNPRHKITKRGQNVTFRCDPISEHNRLYWYRQTLGQGPEFLTYFQNEAQLEKSRLLSDRFSAERPKGSFSTLEIQRTEQGDSAMYLCASSLEPGRPNEKLFFGSGTQLSVL.

J is TRBJ2-1 and V is TRBV5-4; TRBD2 agrees at 8 bases. CDR1 is SGHNT and CDR2 is YYREEE in the germline V gene (reference sequence). V was pared by 3 bases and J by 6 bases, with 11 bases of the junction left unmatched. There are 16 residues in the CDR3. The CDR3 region has the DNA TGTGCCAGCAGCTCGCCCCACGCGGGGGGTTCCAATGAGCAGTTCTTC. Amino acids: CASSSPHAGGSNEQFF.

This clone was seen only once. The rearrangement links TRBV7-2 to TRBJ2-3; TRBD2 aligns across 10 bases. Germline trimming cut 1 base from V and 2 bases from J; bases unmatched to any gene: 6. The CDR3 is 17 amino acids. Germline CDR1 and CDR2: SGHTA and FQGNSA. The CDR3 here is CASSLGRLAGFTDTQYF. The CDR3 region has the DNA TGTGCCAGCAGCTTAGGACGACTAGCGGGCTTCACAGATACGCAGTATTTT. The entire variable domain, with the rest obtained from reference TRBV7-2 and TRBJ2-3, is as follows: GAGVSQSPSNKVTEKGKDVELRCDPISGHTALYWYRQSLGQGLEFLIYFQGNSAPDKSGLPSDRFSAERTGGSVSTLTIQRTQQEDSAVYLCASSLGRLAGFTDTQYFGPGTRLTVL.

The chain combines TRBV19 with TRBJ2-7; the match to TRBD1 covers 7 bases. V lost 9 bases to trimming and J lost 4 bases; unmatched junction nucleotides: 15. This CDR3 comprises 15 residues. Germline V CDR1 and CDR2: LNHDA, SQIVND (reference sequence). CDR3 DNA sequence: TGTGCCAGCAAGGATCGATTAACAGGGGTGTACGAGCAGTACTTC. Translated: CASKDRLTGVYEQYF.

V and J are TRBV7-2 and TRBJ2-2; 7 nucleotides agree with TRBD1. The CDR3 length is 16 residues. Trimming cost V 5 bases and J 5 bases; bases outside gene matches: 11. Germline CDR1 is SGHTA and CDR2 is FQGNSA. DNA for the CDR3: TGTGCCAGCAGCGTAGTAGGGGGCCGGTTTACCGGGGAGCTGTTTTTT. It yields the protein CASSVVGGRFTGELFF.

The V gene is TRBV7-9, the J gene TRBJ2-2; 11 nucleotides agree with TRBD1. CDR1 and CDR2 from the germline V gene are SEHNR and FQNEAQ (reference sequence). The V segment lost 5 bases and the J segment 5 bases; nucleotides outside the gene matches: 7. This CDR3 has 16 residues. The CDR3 here is CASSEHGTGGTGELFF. The CDR3 DNA reads as TGTGCCAGCAGCGAACACGGGACAGGGGGTACCGGGGAGCTGTTTTTT.

This clone occurred once. This chain connects TRBV11-2 to TRBJ1-2; D is undetermined. V was clipped by 3 bases and J by 5 bases, with 10 bases between them. CDR1 and CDR2 (germline): SGHAT, FQNNGV. The CDR3 has 13 residues. CDR3: CASSLEVGYGYTF. Written as DNA, the CDR3 is TGTGCCAGCAGCTTGGAGGTCGGGTATGGCTACACCTTC.

This chain connects TRBV28 to TRBJ2-7; D possibly matches TRBD1 or TRBD2 (5 bases each). The V gene's germline CDR1 is MDHEN and CDR2 SYDVKM. The CDR3 runs 15 residues. Trimming removed 7 bases at V and 1 base at J, with 17 bases between. The CDR3, as DNA: TGTGCCAGCACCTACGCCACGGGGCTATCCTACGAGCAGTACTTC. The encoded protein is CASTYATGLSYEQYF.

Comments on this clone: The identical CDR3 is also encoded by other nucleotide sequences in the sample. CDR3 sequence: CASSLAGAKNIQYF. As DNA, the CDR3 is TGCGCCAGCTCACTAGCGGGAGCCAAAAACATTCAGTACTTC. The chain is built from TRBV5-1 and TRBJ2-4; 9 bases are shared with TRBD2. CDR3 length equals 14 residues. Looked up from germline, CDR1 is SGHRS and CDR2 is YFSETQ. V was clipped by 7 bases and J by 0 bases; unmatched bases: 2.